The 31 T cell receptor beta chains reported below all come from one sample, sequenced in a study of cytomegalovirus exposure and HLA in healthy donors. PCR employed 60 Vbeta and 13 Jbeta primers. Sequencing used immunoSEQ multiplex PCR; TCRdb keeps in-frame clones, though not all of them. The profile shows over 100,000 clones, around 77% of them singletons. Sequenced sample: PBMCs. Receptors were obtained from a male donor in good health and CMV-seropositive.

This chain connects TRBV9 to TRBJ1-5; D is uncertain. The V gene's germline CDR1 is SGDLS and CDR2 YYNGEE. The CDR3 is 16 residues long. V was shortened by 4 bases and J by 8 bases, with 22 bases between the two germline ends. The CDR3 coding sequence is TGTGCCAGCAGCCGAAGAGGAGATGGAGGACGTGAGCCCCAGCATTTT. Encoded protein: CASSRRGDGGREPQHF.

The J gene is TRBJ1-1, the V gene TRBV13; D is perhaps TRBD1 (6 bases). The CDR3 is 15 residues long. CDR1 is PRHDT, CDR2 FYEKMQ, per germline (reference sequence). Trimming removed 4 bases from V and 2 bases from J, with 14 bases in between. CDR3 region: CASSWGRTANTEAFF. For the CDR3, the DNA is TGTGCCAGCAGCTGGGGACGGACAGCCAACACTGAAGCTTTCTTT.

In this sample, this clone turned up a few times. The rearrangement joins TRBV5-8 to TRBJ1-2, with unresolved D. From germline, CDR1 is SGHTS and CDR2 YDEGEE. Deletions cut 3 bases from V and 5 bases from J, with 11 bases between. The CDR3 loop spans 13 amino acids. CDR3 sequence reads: CASSSLTQYGYTF. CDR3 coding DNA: TGTGCCAGCAGCTCCTTGACACAGTATGGCTACACCTTC.

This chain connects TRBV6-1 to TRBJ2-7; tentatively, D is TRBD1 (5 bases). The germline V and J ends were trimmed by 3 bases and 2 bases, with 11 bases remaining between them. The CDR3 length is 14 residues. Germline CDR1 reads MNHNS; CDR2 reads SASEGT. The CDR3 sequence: CASSEQGSTYEQYF. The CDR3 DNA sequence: TGTGCCAGCAGTGAGCAGGGATCTACCTACGAGCAGTACTTC.

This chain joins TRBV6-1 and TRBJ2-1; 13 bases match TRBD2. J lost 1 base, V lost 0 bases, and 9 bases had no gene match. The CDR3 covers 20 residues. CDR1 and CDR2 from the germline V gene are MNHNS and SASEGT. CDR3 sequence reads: CASSEAAGLAGVGSYNEQFF. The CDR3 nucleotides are TGTGCCAGCAGTGAAGCGGCCGGACTAGCGGGAGTCGGGTCCTACAATGAGCAGTTCTTC.

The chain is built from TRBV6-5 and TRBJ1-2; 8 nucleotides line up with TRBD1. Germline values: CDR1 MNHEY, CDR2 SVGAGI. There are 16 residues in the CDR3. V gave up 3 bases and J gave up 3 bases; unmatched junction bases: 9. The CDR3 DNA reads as TGTGCCAGCAGTTATCCTACAGGGGGAAGGGACTATGGCTACACCTTC. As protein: CASSYPTGGRDYGYTF.

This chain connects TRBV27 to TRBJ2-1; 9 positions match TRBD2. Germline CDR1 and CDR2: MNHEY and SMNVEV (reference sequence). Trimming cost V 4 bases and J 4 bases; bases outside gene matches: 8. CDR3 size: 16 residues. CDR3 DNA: TGTGCCAGCAGTTCGGGGCCCACTAGCGGGTACAATGAGCAGTTCTTC. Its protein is CASSSGPTSGYNEQFF.

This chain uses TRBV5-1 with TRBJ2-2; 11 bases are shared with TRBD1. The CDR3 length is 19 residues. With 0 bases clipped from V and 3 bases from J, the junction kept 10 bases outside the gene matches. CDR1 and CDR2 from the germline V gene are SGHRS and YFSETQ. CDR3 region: CASSLVGQGAPIDTGELFF. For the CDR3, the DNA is TGCGCCAGCAGCTTGGTTGGACAGGGGGCGCCAATAGACACCGGGGAGCTGTTTTTT. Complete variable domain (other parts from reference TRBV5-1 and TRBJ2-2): KAGVTQTPRYLIKTRGQQVTLSCSPISGHRSVSWYQQTPGQGLQFLFEYFSETQRNKGNFPGRFSGRQFSNSRSEMNVSTLELGDSALYLCASSLVGQGAPIDTGELFFGEGSRLTVL.

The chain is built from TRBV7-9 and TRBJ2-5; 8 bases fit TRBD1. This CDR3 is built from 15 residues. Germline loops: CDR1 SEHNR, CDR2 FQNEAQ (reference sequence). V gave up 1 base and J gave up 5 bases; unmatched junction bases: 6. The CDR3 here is CASSLGPTGGETQYF. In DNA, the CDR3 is TGTGCCAGCAGCTTAGGCCCTACAGGGGGGGAGACCCAGTACTTC.

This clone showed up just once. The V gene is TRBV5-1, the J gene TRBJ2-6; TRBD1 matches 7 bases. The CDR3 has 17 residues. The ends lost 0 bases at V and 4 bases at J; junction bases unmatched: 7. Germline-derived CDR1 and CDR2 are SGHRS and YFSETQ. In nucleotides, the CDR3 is TGCGCCAGCAGCTTGGGGGCCAGGGGGAGCGGGGCCAACGTCCTGACTTTC. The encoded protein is CASSLGARGSGANVLTF.

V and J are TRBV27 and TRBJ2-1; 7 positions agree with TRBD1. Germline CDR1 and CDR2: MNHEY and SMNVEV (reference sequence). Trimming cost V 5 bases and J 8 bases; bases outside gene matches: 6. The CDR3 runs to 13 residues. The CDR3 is CASSGRGGYEQFF. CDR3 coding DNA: TGTGCCAGCAGTGGGCGAGGGGGCTATGAGCAGTTCTTC.

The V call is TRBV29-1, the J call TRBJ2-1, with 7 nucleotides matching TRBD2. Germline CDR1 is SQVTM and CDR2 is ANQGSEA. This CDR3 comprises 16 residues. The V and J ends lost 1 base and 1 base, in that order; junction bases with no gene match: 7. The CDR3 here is CSVEGVAGISYNEQFF. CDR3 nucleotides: TGCAGCGTTGAAGGGGTAGCGGGTATTTCCTACAATGAGCAGTTCTTC.

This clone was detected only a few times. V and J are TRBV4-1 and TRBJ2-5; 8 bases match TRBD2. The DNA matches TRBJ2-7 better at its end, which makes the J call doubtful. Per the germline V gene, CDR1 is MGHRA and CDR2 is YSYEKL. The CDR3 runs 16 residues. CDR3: CASSRDTGGLGDEQYF. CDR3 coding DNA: TGCGCCAGCAGCCGGGATACGGGAGGGCTGGGCGACGAGCAGTACTTC.

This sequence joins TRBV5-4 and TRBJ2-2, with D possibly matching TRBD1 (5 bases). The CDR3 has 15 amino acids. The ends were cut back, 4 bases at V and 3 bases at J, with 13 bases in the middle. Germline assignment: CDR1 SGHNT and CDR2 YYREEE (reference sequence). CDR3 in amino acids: CASSLRQGYTGELFF. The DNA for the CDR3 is TGTGCCAGCAGCCTGCGGCAGGGTTACACCGGGGAGCTGTTTTTT.

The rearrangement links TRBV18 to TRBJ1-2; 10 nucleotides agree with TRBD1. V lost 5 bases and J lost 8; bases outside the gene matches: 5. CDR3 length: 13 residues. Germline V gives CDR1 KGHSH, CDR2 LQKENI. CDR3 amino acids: CASSAGTGDGYTF. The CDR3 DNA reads TGTGCCAGCTCAGCCGGGACAGGGGACGGCTACACCTTC.

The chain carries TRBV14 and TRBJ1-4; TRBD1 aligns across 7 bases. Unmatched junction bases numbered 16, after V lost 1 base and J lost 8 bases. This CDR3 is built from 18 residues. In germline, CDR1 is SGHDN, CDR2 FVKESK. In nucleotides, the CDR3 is TGTGCCAGCAGCCAAGGACAGGGATTATGGACATTAAGAGAAAAACTGTTTTTT. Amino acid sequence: CASSQGQGLWTLREKLFF.

The CDR3 DNA reads as TGTGCCAGCAGACTGACCCGGGACAGGGCGGGGGAGCAGTACTTC. Its protein is CASRLTRDRAGEQYF. J is TRBJ2-7 and V is TRBV6-8; 9 bases align to TRBD1. Germline trimming cut 6 bases from V and 7 bases from J; bases unmatched to any gene: 13. The CDR3 is made up of 15 amino acids. Germline CDR1 reads MNHGY; CDR2 reads SAAAGT.

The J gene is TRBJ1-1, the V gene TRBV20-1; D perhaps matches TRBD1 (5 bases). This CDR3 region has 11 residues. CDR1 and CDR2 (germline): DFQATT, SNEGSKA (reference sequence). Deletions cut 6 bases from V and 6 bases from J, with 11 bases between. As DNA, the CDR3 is TGCAGTGCCTCGCAGGGCCCTGAAGCTTTCTTT. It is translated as CSASQGPEAFF.

CDR3 sequence: CASTRARPSYEQYF. The CDR3 DNA is TGTGCCAGCACCAGGGCCAGGCCCTCCTACGAGCAGTACTTC. The chain has TRBV2 and TRBJ2-7; D is possibly TRBD1 (5 bases). Germline V gives CDR1 SNHLY, CDR2 FYNNEI. The CDR3 runs to 14 residues. Deletions cut 7 bases from V and 0 bases from J, with 13 bases between.

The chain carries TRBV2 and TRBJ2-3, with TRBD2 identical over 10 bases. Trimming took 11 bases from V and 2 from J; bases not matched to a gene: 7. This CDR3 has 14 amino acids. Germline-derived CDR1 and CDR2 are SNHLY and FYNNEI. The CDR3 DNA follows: TGTGCCGGGCAGCGGGGGGGATACACAGATACGCAGTATTTT. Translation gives CAGQRGGYTDTQYF.

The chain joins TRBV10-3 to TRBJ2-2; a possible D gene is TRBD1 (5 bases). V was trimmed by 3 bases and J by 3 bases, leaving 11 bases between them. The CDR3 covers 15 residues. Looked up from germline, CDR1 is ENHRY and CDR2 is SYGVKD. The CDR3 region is CAISDWGEYTGELFF. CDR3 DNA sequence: TGTGCCATCAGTGACTGGGGCGAGTACACCGGGGAGCTGTTTTTT.

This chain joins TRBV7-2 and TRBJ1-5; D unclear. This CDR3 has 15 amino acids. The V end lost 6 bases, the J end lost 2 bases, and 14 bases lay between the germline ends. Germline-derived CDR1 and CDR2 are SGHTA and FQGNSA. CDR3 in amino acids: CASSPTRERNQPQHF. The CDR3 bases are TGTGCCAGCAGTCCCACGCGGGAACGCAATCAGCCCCAGCATTTT.

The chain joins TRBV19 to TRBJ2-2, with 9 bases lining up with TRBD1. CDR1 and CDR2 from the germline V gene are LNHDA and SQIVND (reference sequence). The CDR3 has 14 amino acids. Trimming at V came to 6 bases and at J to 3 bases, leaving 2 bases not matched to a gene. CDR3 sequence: CASRGTGYTGELFF. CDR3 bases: TGTGCCAGTAGGGGGACAGGGTACACCGGGGAGCTGTTTTTT.

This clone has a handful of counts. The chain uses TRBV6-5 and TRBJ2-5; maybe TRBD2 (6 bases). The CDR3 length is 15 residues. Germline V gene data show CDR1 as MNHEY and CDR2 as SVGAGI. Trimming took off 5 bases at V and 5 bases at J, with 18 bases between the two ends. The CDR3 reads CASSNHRLVAETQYF. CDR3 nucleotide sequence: TGTGCCAGCAGTAACCATAGACTAGTAGCGGAGACCCAGTACTTC.

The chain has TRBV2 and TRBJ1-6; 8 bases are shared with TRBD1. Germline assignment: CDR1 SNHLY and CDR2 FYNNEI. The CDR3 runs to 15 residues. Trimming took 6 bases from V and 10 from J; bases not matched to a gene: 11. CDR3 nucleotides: TGTGCCAGCAGGGACAGAGCAGGGGGCAGCTCACCCCTCCACTTT. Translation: CASRDRAGGSSPLHF. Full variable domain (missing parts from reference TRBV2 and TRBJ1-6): EPEVTQTPSHQVTQMGQEVILRCVPISNHLYFYWYRQILGQKVEFLVSFYNNEISEKSEIFDDQFSVERPDGSNFTLKIRSTKLEDSAMYFCASRDRAGGSSPLHFGNGTRLTVT.

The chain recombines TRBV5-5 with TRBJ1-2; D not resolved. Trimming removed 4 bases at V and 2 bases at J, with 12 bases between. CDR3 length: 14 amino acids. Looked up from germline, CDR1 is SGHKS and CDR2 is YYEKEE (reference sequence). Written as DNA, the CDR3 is TGTGCCAGCAGCCAGGAGGCGGGGAACTATGGCTACACCTTC. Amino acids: CASSQEAGNYGYTF.

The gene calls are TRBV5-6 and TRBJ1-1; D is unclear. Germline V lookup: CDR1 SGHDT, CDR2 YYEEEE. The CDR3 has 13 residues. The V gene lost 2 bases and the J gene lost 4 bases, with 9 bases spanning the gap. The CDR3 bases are TGTGCCAGCAGCTTCCAGGAGGGCACTGAAGCTTTCTTT. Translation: CASSFQEGTEAFF.

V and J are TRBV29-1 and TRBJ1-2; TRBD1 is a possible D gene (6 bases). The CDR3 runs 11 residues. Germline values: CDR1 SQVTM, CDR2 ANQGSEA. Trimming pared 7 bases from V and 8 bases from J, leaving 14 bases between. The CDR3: CSATITGGYTF. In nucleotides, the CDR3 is TGCAGCGCCACGATAACAGGGGGCTACACCTTC.

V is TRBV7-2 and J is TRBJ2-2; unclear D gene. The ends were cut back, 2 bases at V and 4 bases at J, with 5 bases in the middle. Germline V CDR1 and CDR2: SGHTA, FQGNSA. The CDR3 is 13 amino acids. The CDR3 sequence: CASSLRATGELFF. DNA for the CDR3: TGTGCCAGCAGCTTACGAGCCACCGGGGAGCTGTTTTTT. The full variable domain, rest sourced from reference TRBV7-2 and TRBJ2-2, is GAGVSQSPSNKVTEKGKDVELRCDPISGHTALYWYRQSLGQGLEFLIYFQGNSAPDKSGLPSDRFSAERTGGSVSTLTIQRTQQEDSAVYLCASSLRATGELFFGEGSRLTVL.

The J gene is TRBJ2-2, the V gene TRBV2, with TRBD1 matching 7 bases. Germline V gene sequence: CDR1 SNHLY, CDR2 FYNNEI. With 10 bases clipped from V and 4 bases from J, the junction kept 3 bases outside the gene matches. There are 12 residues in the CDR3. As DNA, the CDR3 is TGTGCCATAGACAGGGTCACCGGGGAGCTGTTTTTT. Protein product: CAIDRVTGELFF. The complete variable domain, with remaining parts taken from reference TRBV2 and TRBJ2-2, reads EPEVTQTPSHQVTQMGQEVILRCVPISNHLYFYWYRQILGQKVEFLVSFYNNEISEKSEIFDDQFSVERPDGSNFTLKIRSTKLEDSAMYFCAIDRVTGELFFGEGSRLTVL.

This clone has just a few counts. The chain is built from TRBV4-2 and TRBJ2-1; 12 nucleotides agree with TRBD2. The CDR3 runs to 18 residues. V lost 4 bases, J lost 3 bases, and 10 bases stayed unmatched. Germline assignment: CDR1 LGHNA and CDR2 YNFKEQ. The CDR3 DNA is TGTGCCAGCAGCCTCAAGGCGGAACTAGCGGGAGGCTACAATGAGCAGTTCTTC. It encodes CASSLKAELAGGYNEQFF.